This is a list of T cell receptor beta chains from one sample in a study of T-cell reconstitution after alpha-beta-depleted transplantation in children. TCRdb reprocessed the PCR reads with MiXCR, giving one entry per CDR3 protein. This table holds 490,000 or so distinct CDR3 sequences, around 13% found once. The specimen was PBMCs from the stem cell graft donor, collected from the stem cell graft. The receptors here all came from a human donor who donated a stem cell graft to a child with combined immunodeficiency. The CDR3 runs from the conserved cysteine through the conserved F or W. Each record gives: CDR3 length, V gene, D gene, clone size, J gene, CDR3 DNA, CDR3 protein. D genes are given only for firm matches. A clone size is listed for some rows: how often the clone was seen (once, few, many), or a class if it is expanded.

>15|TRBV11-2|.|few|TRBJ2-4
TGTGCCAGCAGCCTAGAGGGGGGAGCGGGCGGCATTCAGTACTTC
CASSLEGGAGGIQYF
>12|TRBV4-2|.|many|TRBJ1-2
TGTGCCAGCAGCCAGGCCCTTTATGGCTACACCTTC
CASSQALYGYTF
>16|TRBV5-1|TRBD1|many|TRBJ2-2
TGCGCCAGCAGCATCCGACAGGGAAAGAACACCGGGGAGCTGTTTTTT
CASSIRQGKNTGELFF
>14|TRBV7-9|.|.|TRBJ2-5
TGTGCCAGCAGCTTAGACAGCAACTCGGAGACCCAGTACTTC
CASSLDSNSETQYF
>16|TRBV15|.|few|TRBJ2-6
TGTGCCACCAGCAGCCTCCCGGTTTCTGGGGCCAACGTCCTGACTTTC
CATSSLPVSGANVLTF
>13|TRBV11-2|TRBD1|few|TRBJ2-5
TGTGCCAGCAGCACATGGACAGGAGAGACCCAGTACTTC
CASSTWTGETQYF
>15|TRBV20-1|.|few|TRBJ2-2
TGCAGTGCTAGAGATTGGGGGGCCCCGGCCGGGGAGCTGTTTTTT
CSARDWGAPAGELFF
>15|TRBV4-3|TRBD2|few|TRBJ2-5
TGCGCCAGCAGCTCTACTAGCGGAGAGAGAGAGACCCAGTACTTC
CASSSTSGERETQYF
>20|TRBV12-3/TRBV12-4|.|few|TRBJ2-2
TGTGCCAGCAGTTTAGCGCTCCTACGAGCCTCGGTTCGTCGCGCCGGGGAGCTGTTTTTT
CASSLALLRASVRRAGELFF
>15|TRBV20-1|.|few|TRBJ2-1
TGCAGTGCTAGAGACCAAGTAGGCCCCTACAATGAGCAGTTCTTC
CSARDQVGPYNEQFF
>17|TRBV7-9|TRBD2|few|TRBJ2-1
TGTGCCAGCAGCCATGCAGGGGCGGGGGGGACTTACAATGAGCAGTTCTTC
CASSHAGAGGTYNEQFF
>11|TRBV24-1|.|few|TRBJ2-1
TGTGCCACCAGTGCACTACTTGAGCAGTTCTTC
CATSALLEQFF
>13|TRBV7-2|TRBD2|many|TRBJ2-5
TGTGCCAGCAGCTGGACTAGCTTGCAGACCCAGTACTTC
CASSWTSLQTQYF
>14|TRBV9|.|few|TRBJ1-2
TGTGCCAGCAGCGTGAATAGTGGCGATGGCGGCTACACCTTC
CASSVNSGDGGYTF
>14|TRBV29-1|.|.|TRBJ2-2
TGCAGCGTTGGGGGGGCAGAGAACACCGGGGAGCTGTTTTTT
CSVGGAENTGELFF
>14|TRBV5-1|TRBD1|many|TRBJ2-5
TGCGCCAGCAGCCTTGGGACAGTTCAAGAGACCCAGTACTTC
CASSLGTVQETQYF
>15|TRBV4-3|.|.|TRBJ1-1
TGCGCCAGCAGCCAAGTGCCGTGGATGAACACTGAAGCTTTCTTT
CASSQVPWMNTEAFF
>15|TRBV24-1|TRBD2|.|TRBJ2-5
TGTGCCACCGGGGGACTAGCGGGGGGCCAAGAGACCCAGTACTTC
CATGGLAGGQETQYF
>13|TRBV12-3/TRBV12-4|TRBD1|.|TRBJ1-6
TGTGCCAGCAGTCCTCGGACAGGTTCACCCCTCCACTTT
CASSPRTGSPLHF
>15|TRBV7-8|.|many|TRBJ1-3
TGTGCCAGCAGCTTAACGGGGGGAGAAGGAAACACCATATATTTT
CASSLTGGEGNTIYF
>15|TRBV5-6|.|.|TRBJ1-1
TGTGCCAGCAGCTTGGCCGTTGGGGGGGGCACTGAAGCTTTCTTT
CASSLAVGGGTEAFF
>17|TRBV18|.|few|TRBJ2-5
TGTGCCAGCTCACCACCGAGACTAGACCCCGGCGTGGAGACCCAGTACTTC
CASSPPRLDPGVETQYF
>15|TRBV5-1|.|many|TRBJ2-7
TGCGCCAGCAGCTTTGACGGCTCCTCTTCCTACGAGCAGTACTTC
CASSFDGSSSYEQYF
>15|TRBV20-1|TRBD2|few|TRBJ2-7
TGCAGTGCTAGAGCCGGCGGGGGGTTGTCCTACGAGCAGTACTTC
CSARAGGGLSYEQYF
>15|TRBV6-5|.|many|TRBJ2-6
TGTGCCAGCAGTTACTCCCGCTCTGGGGCCAACGTCCTGACTTTC
CASSYSRSGANVLTF
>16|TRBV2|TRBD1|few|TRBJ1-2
TGTGCCAGCAGTGAAGCCTTGACAGGGAGTGACTATGGCTACACCTTC
CASSEALTGSDYGYTF
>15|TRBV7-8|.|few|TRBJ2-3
TGTGCCAGCAGCTTAGTAGGACCTCGCACAGATACGCAGTATTTT
CASSLVGPRTDTQYF
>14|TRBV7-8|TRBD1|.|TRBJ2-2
TGTGCCAGCAGCTGGGGACAGGGAATCGGGGAGCTGTTTTTT
CASSWGQGIGELFF
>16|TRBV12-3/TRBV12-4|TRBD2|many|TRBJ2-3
TGTGCCAGCAGTTTAGGGCTAGCGGGGCTCACAGATACGCAGTATTTT
CASSLGLAGLTDTQYF
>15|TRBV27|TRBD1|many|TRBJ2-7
TGTGCCAGCAGTTCCCGGACAGGATCATTCTACGAGCAGTACTTC
CASSSRTGSFYEQYF
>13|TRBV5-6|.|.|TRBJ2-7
TGTGCCAGCAGCTTCGGCTCAGCGAGGGAGCAGTACTTC
CASSFGSAREQYF
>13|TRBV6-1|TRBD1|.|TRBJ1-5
TGTGCCAGCAGCCCAACAGGGGTCCAGCCCCAGCATTTT
CASSPTGVQPQHF
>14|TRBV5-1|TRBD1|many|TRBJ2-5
TGCGCCACCAGGCCCGGGACAGTTCAAGAGACCCAGTACTTC
CATRPGTVQETQYF
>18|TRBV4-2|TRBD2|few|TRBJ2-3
TGTGCCAGCAGCCAAGATCTGGGGACTAGCGATTGGGTAGATACGCAGTATTTT
CASSQDLGTSDWVDTQYF
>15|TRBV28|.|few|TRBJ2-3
TGTGCCAGCAGTCAGGAAATTACTAGCACAGATACGCAGTATTTT
CASSQEITSTDTQYF
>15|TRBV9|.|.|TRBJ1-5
TGTGCCAGCAGCGTAGAAGGGGCCCCCAATCAGCCCCAGCATTTT
CASSVEGAPNQPQHF
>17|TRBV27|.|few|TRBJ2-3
TGTGCCAGCGCGAAGTGGTTTGGGTTGACTAGCACAGATACGCAGTATTTT
CASAKWFGLTSTDTQYF
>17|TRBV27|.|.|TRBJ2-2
TGTGCCAGCAATGCAAATTACGGCAGTTCGAACACCGGGGAGCTGTTTTTT
CASNANYGSSNTGELFF
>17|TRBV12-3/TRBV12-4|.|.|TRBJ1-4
TGTGCCAGCAGTCCCTCCGGTAGTTCAGGCTCAAATGAAAAACTGTTTTTT
CASSPSGSSGSNEKLFF
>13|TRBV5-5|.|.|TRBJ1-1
TGTGCCAGCATTGTGTGGGGTGGCACTGAAGCTTTCTTT
CASIVWGGTEAFF
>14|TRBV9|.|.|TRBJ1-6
TGTGCCAGCAGCTTGGGAGGTATTAATTCACCCCTCCACTTT
CASSLGGINSPLHF
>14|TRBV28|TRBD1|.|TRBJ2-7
TGTGCCAGCAGTTTATCCAGGGGGTGGTACGAGCAGTACTTC
CASSLSRGWYEQYF
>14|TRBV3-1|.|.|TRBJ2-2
TGTGCCAGCAGCCAAGATGGGTTGACCGGGGAGCTGTTTTTT
CASSQDGLTGELFF
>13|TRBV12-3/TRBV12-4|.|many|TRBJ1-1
TGTGCCAGCAGTTTGCGAGGGAACGCTGAAGCTTTCTTT
CASSLRGNAEAFF
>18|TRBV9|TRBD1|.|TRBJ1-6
TGTGCCAGCAGCGCCCGGGACAGGGGAGCCCGGTATAATTCACCCCTCCACTTT
CASSARDRGARYNSPLHF
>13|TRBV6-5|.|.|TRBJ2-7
TGTGCCAGCAGTCCCGGTTGGCCGGACGAGCAGTACTTC
CASSPGWPDEQYF
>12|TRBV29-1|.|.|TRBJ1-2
TGCAGCGTCCTCCCTGGTGGCTATGGCTACACCTTC
CSVLPGGYGYTF
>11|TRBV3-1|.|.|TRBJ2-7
TGTGCCAGCAGCAACCTCTACGAGCAGTACTTC
CASSNLYEQYF
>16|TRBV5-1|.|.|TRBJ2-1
TGCGCCAGCAGCTGGATGACACCGAATGCCTACAATGAGCAGTTCTTC
CASSWMTPNAYNEQFF
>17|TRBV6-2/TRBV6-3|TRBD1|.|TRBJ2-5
TGTGCCAGCAGCCAACCTCCGGGACAGGGTTTCGAAGAGACCCAGTACTTC
CASSQPPGQGFEETQYF